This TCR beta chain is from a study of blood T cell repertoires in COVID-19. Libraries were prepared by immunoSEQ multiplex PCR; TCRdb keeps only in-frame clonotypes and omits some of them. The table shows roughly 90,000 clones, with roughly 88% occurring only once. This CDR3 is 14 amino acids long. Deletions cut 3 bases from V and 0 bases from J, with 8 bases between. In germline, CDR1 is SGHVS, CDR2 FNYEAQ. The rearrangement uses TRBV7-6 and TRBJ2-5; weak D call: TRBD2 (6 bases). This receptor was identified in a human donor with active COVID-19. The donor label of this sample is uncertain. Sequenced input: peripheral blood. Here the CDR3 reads CASSLGLDQETQYF. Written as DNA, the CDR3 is TGTGCCAGCAGCTTGGGACTGGACCAAGAGACCCAGTACTTC.